Presented here are 21 T cell receptor beta chains from one specimen sequenced in a study of blood T cell repertoires in COVID-19. Clones were read by immunoSEQ multiplex PCR, and TCRdb kept only the in-frame ones, dropping some. The sample yields some 57,000 clones, about four fifths seen once. The sample comprised peripheral blood. These receptors all stem from a man older than 75 with COVID-19, enrolled during active disease.

The V gene is TRBV6-2 or TRBV6-3, the J gene TRBJ1-2, with 10 bases that match TRBD1. The ends lost 6 bases at V and 3 bases at J; junction bases unmatched: 7. CDR3 size: 15 residues. Germline V gene lookup returns CDR1 MNHEY and CDR2 SVGEGT. This CDR3 is CASSRSGTGDYGYTF. The CDR3 DNA sequence: TGTGCCAGCAGCAGGTCCGGGACAGGGGACTATGGCTACACCTTC.

This clone was recorded once. The rearrangement joins TRBV7-7 to TRBJ2-2, with 8 bases that match TRBD1. The CDR3 loop spans 14 amino acids. Trimming removed 2 bases from V and 7 bases from J; junction bases left unmatched: 3. CDR1 SSHAT and CDR2 FNYEAQ come from the germline V gene (reference sequence). The CDR3 reads CASSLSTGDGELFF. CDR3 bases: TGTGCCAGCAGCTTATCGACAGGGGACGGGGAGCTGTTTTTT.

The chain has TRBV6-4 and TRBJ1-1; 8 nucleotides line up with TRBD1. The CDR3 has 14 amino acids. V trimming: 4 bases; J trimming: 4 bases; junction bases outside the gene matches: 5. Germline V lookup: CDR1 MRHNA, CDR2 SNTAGT. The DNA for the CDR3 is TGTGCCAGCAGTGTAAACAGGGGGAGCACTGAAGCTTTCTTT. It yields the protein CASSVNRGSTEAFF.

The rearrangement uses TRBV9 and TRBJ2-2, with D possibly TRBD2 on 5 matching bases. The V and J ends lost 2 bases and 3 bases respectively, with 11 bases between them. This CDR3 has 15 residues. CDR1 and CDR2 from the germline V gene are SGDLS and YYNGEE. The CDR3 region has the DNA TGTGCCAGCAGCGTTGAGGGAGCGGACACCGGGGAGCTGTTTTTT. This sequence encodes CASSVEGADTGELFF. Supplemented by reference TRBV9 and TRBJ2-2, the full variable domain reads DSGVTQTPKHLITATGQRVTLRCSPRSGDLSVYWYQQSLDQGLQFLIQYYNGEERAKGNILERFSAQQFPDLHSELNLSSLELGDSALYFCASSVEGADTGELFFGEGSRLTVL.

The J gene is TRBJ2-7, the V gene TRBV7-2, with TRBD1 matching over 10 bases. J gave up 6 bases and V 5 bases, and 7 bases lay outside the gene matches. CDR1 and CDR2 from the germline V gene are SGHTA and FQGNSA. The CDR3 is 14 residues long. DNA for the CDR3: TGTGCCAGCAGCAACCGGGACAGGGGATCCGAGCAGTACTTC. Encoded protein: CASSNRDRGSEQYF.

The genes are TRBV6-5 and TRBJ1-2, with D maybe TRBD1 (6 bases). Trimming pared 2 bases from V and 6 bases from J, leaving 13 bases between. The CDR3 runs 14 residues. CDR1 and CDR2 (germline): MNHEY, SVGAGI. CDR3 DNA sequence: TGTGCCAGCAGTTACCCGGGACAAACCAATGGCTACACCTTC. It encodes CASSYPGQTNGYTF.

CDR3 DNA: TGTGCCACCAGCAGAGAAAGGGTGACAGTACTTTCCTATGGCTACACCTTC. Protein sequence: CATSRERVTVLSYGYTF. V usage is TRBV15 and J usage is TRBJ1-2; possible D gene TRBD1, 5 bases. CDR1 and CDR2 from the germline V gene are LNHNV and YYDKDF (reference sequence). This CDR3 has 17 residues. With 0 bases removed from V and 4 bases from J, the gap between germline ends came to 18 bases.

The V call is TRBV7-2, the J call TRBJ2-7; TRBD2 matches 9 bases. V was clipped by 5 bases and J by 4 bases; unmatched bases: 21. CDR3 length equals 19 residues. CDR1 and CDR2 from the germline V gene are SGHTA and FQGNSA. DNA for the CDR3: TGTGCCAGCAGCCCCGGGCCTAGCGGGACTGCTGTGCTCTGGTACGAGCAGTACGTC. Its protein product is CASSPGPSGTAVLWYEQYV.

The CDR3 region is CASALREGADTQYF. The CDR3 DNA reads TGTGCCAGCGCCCTGCGGGAAGGGGCAGATACGCAGTATTTT. The V call is TRBV6-5, the J call TRBJ2-3; D is perhaps TRBD2 (6 bases). Trimming left V 8 bases short and J 4 bases short, with 16 bases between. The length of the CDR3 is 14 residues. Germline-derived CDR1 and CDR2 are MNHEY and SVGAGI.

CDR3 sequence: CASSDSGNSPLHF. For the CDR3, the DNA is TGTGCCAGCAGTGATTCGGGGAATTCACCCCTCCACTTT. This chain joins TRBV2 and TRBJ1-6; D remains unclear. This CDR3 is built from 13 residues. Germline CDR1 is SNHLY and CDR2 is FYNNEI. Trimming cost V 3 bases and J 7 bases, with 7 bases left between them.

The chain joins TRBV25-1 to TRBJ1-1; the D gene is possibly TRBD1 (6 bases). The CDR3 consists of 15 residues. The V gene's germline CDR1 is MGHDK and CDR2 SYGVNS. Trimming pared 3 bases from V and 0 bases from J, leaving 11 bases between. CDR3 nucleotide sequence: TGTGCCAGCAGTGAGACGGGACATCTGAACACTGAAGCTTTCTTT. As protein: CASSETGHLNTEAFF.

Only a few counts were recorded for this clone. The chain employs TRBV4-1 and TRBJ1-1; 11 nucleotides agree with TRBD1. The CDR3 is 15 amino acids. The germline V gene encodes CDR1 MGHRA and CDR2 YSYEKL. V was clipped by 3 bases and J by 7 bases; unmatched bases: 7. CDR3 DNA: TGCGCCAGCAGCCAGATAATCGGGACAGGGGGTGAAGCTTTCTTT. This codes for CASSQIIGTGGEAFF.

The chain carries TRBV6-6 and TRBJ1-4, with 9 nucleotides matching TRBD1. J lost 0 bases, V lost 6 bases, and 5 bases had no gene match. The CDR3 has 16 amino acids. Germline V gene sequence: CDR1 MNHNY, CDR2 SVGAGI (reference sequence). DNA for the CDR3: TGTGCCAGCAGCAGGACAGGGGCCTCAACTAATGAAAAACTGTTTTTT. Its protein product is CASSRTGASTNEKLFF.

Only a few counts were recorded for this clone. The chain couples TRBV28 to TRBJ1-4, with D possibly being TRBD1 (6 bases). Trimming stripped 5 bases from V and 9 bases from J, with 10 bases between. This CDR3 comprises 12 residues. Looked up from germline, CDR1 is MDHEN and CDR2 is SYDVKM. CDR3 nucleotides: TGTGCCAGCAGTGCCCAGGGGCAAAAACTGTTTTTT. Protein product: CASSAQGQKLFF.

V is TRBV11-1 and J is TRBJ1-5; D is undetermined. V lost 2 bases to trimming and J lost 9 bases, with 8 bases between them. The V gene's germline CDR1 is SGHAT and CDR2 FQDESV (reference sequence). The CDR3 consists of 12 residues. CDR3 region: CASSLPGGPQHF. In DNA, the CDR3 is TGTGCCAGCAGCTTACCCGGCGGGCCCCAGCATTTT.

The V gene is TRBV6-6, the J gene TRBJ1-1, with 8 bases lining up with TRBD1. Germline CDR1 and CDR2: MNHNY and SVGAGI (reference sequence). This CDR3 has 14 residues. The V gene end was trimmed by 6 bases and the J gene end by 1 base; junction bases not matched to a gene: 4. CDR3 coding DNA: TGTGCCAGCAGCCGAGACAGGGGGAACACTGAAGCTTTCTTT. Protein: CASSRDRGNTEAFF.

The V and J genes are TRBV3-1 (or the pseudogene TRBV3-2) and TRBJ2-3; 9 bases fit TRBD2. CDR3 length: 18 residues. Germline assignment: CDR1 LGHDT and CDR2 YNNKEL (reference sequence). The J segment lost 5 bases and the V segment lost 0 bases, leaving 12 bases of the junction unmatched. The CDR3 DNA reads TGTGCCAGCAGCCAAGAAGGCTTGGGCGGGGGGGCCGGAGATACGCAGTATTTT. This encodes CASSQEGLGGGAGDTQYF.

This chain connects TRBV29-1 to TRBJ2-3, with a weak D call TRBD2 (6 bases). This CDR3 contains 15 residues. The germline V gene has CDR1 SQVTM and CDR2 ANQGSEA. V lost 7 bases, J lost 2 bases, and 19 bases lay in between. The CDR3 sequence is CSAIPWAGSTDTQYF. As DNA, the CDR3 is TGCAGCGCTATCCCCTGGGCGGGGTCCACAGATACGCAGTATTTT.

The genes are TRBV5-1 and TRBJ2-7; possibly TRBD2 for D (6 bases). Trimming cost V 0 bases and J 3 bases, with 10 bases left between them. There are 14 residues in the CDR3. Looked up from germline, CDR1 is SGHRS and CDR2 is YFSETQ. In nucleotides, the CDR3 is TGCGCCAGCAGCTTGGCCGGGGAGGTCTACGAGCAGTACTTC. Translating it yields CASSLAGEVYEQYF.

The rearrangement links TRBV3-1 (or the pseudogene TRBV3-2) to TRBJ2-7, with D perhaps TRBD1 (6 bases). Trimming stripped 1 base from V and 6 bases from J, with 16 bases between. The CDR3 consists of 15 residues. Germline lookup yields CDR1 LGHDT and CDR2 YNNKEL (reference sequence). CDR3 nucleotides: TGTGCCAGCAGCCAAGGTCTGGCAGGGGCAAGCGAGCAGTACTTC. Protein sequence: CASSQGLAGASEQYF.

The V gene is TRBV9, the J gene TRBJ2-1; TRBD2 might be the D (6 bases). The CDR3 extends over 16 amino acids. Germline V gene sequence: CDR1 SGDLS, CDR2 YYNGEE. Trimming pared 7 bases from V and 0 bases from J, leaving 17 bases between. The CDR3 sequence is CASGGTYSNSYNEQFF. CDR3 sequence (DNA): TGTGCCAGCGGAGGGACTTACTCAAACTCCTACAATGAGCAGTTCTTC.